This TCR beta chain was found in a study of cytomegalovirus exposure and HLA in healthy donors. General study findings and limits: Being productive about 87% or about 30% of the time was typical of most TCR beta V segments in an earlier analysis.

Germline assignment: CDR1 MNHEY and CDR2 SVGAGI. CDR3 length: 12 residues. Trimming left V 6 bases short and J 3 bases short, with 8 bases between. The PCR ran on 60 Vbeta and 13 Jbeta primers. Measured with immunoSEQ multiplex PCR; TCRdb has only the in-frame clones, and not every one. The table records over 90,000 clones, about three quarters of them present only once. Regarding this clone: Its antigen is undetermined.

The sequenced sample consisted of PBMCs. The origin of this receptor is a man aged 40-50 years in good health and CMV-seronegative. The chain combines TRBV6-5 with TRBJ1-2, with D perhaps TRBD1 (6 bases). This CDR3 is CASRSGDYGYTF. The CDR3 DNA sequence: TGTGCCAGCAGATCAGGGGACTATGGCTACACCTTC.